The entry below gives a single T cell receptor beta chain sequence along with its context. These data originate in a study of blood T cell repertoires in COVID-19. Study in general: Italy, Spain and the United States were the sources of the convalescent and acute COVID-19 samples.

As originally analysed: Using reference gene primer amplification, nucleated cell counts were estimated. Repertoires were generated with immunoSEQ multiplex PCR, while TCRdb's copy carries only in-frame clones and drops some. That table furnishes V, J and clone size, whereas the DNA furnished D and trimming. In the table there are about 200,000 clones, around 90% of which are singletons. The CDR3 is made up of 15 amino acids. The V gene end was trimmed by 1 base and the J gene end by 3 bases; junction bases not matched to a gene: 4. The germline V gene encodes CDR1 SGHRS and CDR2 YFSETQ. Material: peripheral blood. This chain uses TRBV5-1 with TRBJ1-5; 7 bases line up with TRBD1. This TCR was recovered from a man aged 55 to 70 with acute or convalescent COVID-19. CDR3 DNA: TGCGCCAGCAGCTTGACAACAGGGGCCAATCAGCCCCAGCATTTT. Translated: CASSLTTGANQPQHF.